Following are 26 T cell receptor beta chains from one sample sequenced in a study of blood T cell repertoires in COVID-19. The repertoire was sequenced with immunoSEQ multiplex PCR; TCRdb's copy has only in-frame clones and lacks some. This sample has 350,000 to 450,000 clones, with 85% found just once. Sequencing was performed on peripheral blood. All receptors come from a young woman with acute or convalescent COVID-19.

This chain links TRBV29-1 with TRBJ1-2; D remains ambiguous. Looked up from germline, CDR1 is SQVTM and CDR2 is ANQGSEA. Trimming took off 6 bases at V and 8 bases at J, with 13 bases between the two ends. The CDR3 covers 11 residues. Here the CDR3 DNA reads TGCAGCGTCGGCGGCACCCAGGGCTACACCTTC. Protein product: CSVGGTQGYTF.

The chain combines TRBV6-5 with TRBJ2-5; D gene ambiguous. Per the germline V gene, CDR1 is MNHEY and CDR2 is SVGAGI. The V and J ends lost 7 bases and 7 bases respectively, with 16 bases between them. The CDR3 runs 13 residues. CDR3 sequence reads: CASTPGRGRTQYF. The CDR3 coding sequence is TGTGCCAGCACCCCCGGCCGCGGCCGGACCCAGTACTTC.

This clone was recorded a few times. V is TRBV5-1 and J is TRBJ2-7; a possible D gene is TRBD1 (5 bases). The V gene's germline CDR1 is SGHRS and CDR2 YFSETQ. This CDR3 spans 14 amino acids. Trimming left V 1 base short and J 5 bases short, with 13 bases between. CDR3 protein: CASSLQGVGDEQYF. The CDR3 DNA reads as TGCGCCAGCAGCTTGCAAGGGGTCGGCGACGAGCAGTACTTC.

This clone showed up just a few times. The chain's CDR3 is CASSVGAGYTF. CDR3 DNA sequence: TGTGCCAGCAGTGTTGGGGCTGGCTACACCTTC. The chain links TRBV2 to TRBJ1-2, with D maybe TRBD1 (5 bases). The ends were cut back, 4 bases at V and 7 bases at J, with 7 bases in the middle. In germline, CDR1 is SNHLY, CDR2 FYNNEI. This CDR3 has 11 residues.

The gene calls are TRBV19 and TRBJ2-1; 11 bases are shared with TRBD2. The trim removed 10 bases at V and 5 bases at J, leaving 10 bases unmatched. Germline V gene lookup returns CDR1 LNHDA and CDR2 SQIVND (reference sequence). This CDR3 has 15 amino acids. The CDR3: CATQLAGGWNNEQFF. For the CDR3, the DNA is TGTGCCACCCAATTAGCGGGAGGGTGGAACAATGAGCAGTTCTTC.

The genes are TRBV2 and TRBJ1-2; unclear D gene. CDR1 and CDR2 (germline): SNHLY, FYNNEI. The CDR3 has 15 residues. V lost 3 bases to trimming and J lost 4 bases, with 15 bases between them. Here the CDR3 reads CASSDSLGRSYGYTF. Here the CDR3 DNA reads TGTGCCAGCAGTGACAGTTTGGGCCGCTCCTATGGCTACACCTTC.

This rearrangement joins TRBV7-8 to TRBJ1-2, with 11 bases matching TRBD1. V trimming: 3 bases; J trimming: 3 bases; junction bases outside the gene matches: 3. The CDR3 is 15 amino acids. Germline V gene sequence: CDR1 SGHVS, CDR2 FQNEAQ. CDR3 sequence: CASSLDRGRYYGYTF. The CDR3 nucleotides are TGTGCCAGCAGCTTGGACAGGGGGCGGTACTATGGCTACACCTTC.

The chain couples TRBV9 to TRBJ2-7, with 11 bases lining up with TRBD1. V gave up 5 bases and J gave up 2 bases; unmatched junction bases: 3. This CDR3 region has 14 residues. Germline CDR1 is SGDLS and CDR2 is YYNGEE. CDR3 in amino acids: CASSEGQGAYEQYF. The CDR3 nucleotides are TGTGCCAGCAGTGAGGGACAGGGGGCCTACGAGCAGTACTTC.

J is TRBJ1-5 and V is TRBV19; 9 bases map to TRBD1. CDR1 LNHDA and CDR2 SQIVND come from the germline V gene (reference sequence). CDR3 size: 15 residues. V gave up 3 bases and J gave up 4 bases; unmatched junction bases: 4. The CDR3 DNA is TGTGCCAGTAGTATGGGACAGGGATTAAATCAGCCCCAGCATTTT. Amino acid sequence: CASSMGQGLNQPQHF.

CDR3 sequence: CASSEGLGLLTVNTEAFF. CDR3 nucleotides: TGTGCCAGCAGTGAAGGGTTGGGGCTACTGACAGTGAACACTGAAGCTTTCTTT. V and J are TRBV2 and TRBJ1-1; a weak D match, TRBD1 (5 bases). This CDR3 region has 18 residues. V dropped 1 base and J dropped 0 bases, with 18 bases sitting between them. Germline assignment: CDR1 SNHLY and CDR2 FYNNEI.

The chain employs TRBV5-1 and TRBJ2-7, with a tentative D call TRBD1 (5 bases). The germline gives CDR1 SGHRS, CDR2 YFSETQ. This CDR3 is 14 amino acids long. Trimming pared 8 bases from V and 6 bases from J, leaving 21 bases between. The CDR3 region is CARPPPLGRTEQYF. CDR3 coding DNA: TGCGCCAGACCTCCCCCCCTGGGGCGCACCGAGCAGTACTTC.

The V gene is TRBV5-1, the J gene TRBJ1-1; 7 bases line up with TRBD1. Trimming took 2 bases from V and 0 from J; bases not matched to a gene: 10. The CDR3 has 17 residues. Per the germline V gene, CDR1 is SGHRS and CDR2 is YFSETQ. The CDR3: CASSLGTALFMNTEAFF. Written as DNA, the CDR3 is TGCGCCAGCAGCTTAGGGACAGCCTTGTTCATGAACACTGAAGCTTTCTTT. Supplemented by reference TRBV5-1 and TRBJ1-1, the full variable domain reads KAGVTQTPRYLIKTRGQQVTLSCSPISGHRSVSWYQQTPGQGLQFLFEYFSETQRNKGNFPGRFSGRQFSNSRSEMNVSTLELGDSALYLCASSLGTALFMNTEAFFGQGTRLTVV.

The gene calls are TRBV9 and TRBJ1-3; perhaps TRBD1 as D (6 bases). In germline, CDR1 is SGDLS, CDR2 YYNGEE. Trimming stripped 0 bases from V and 7 bases from J, with 14 bases between. The CDR3 runs to 15 residues. In nucleotides, the CDR3 is TGTGCCAGCAGCGTAGCTACAGGGATTCAGAACACCATATATTTT. This gives the protein CASSVATGIQNTIYF. Full variable domain (outside the CDR3, taken from reference TRBV9 and TRBJ1-3): DSGVTQTPKHLITATGQRVTLRCSPRSGDLSVYWYQQSLDQGLQFLIQYYNGEERAKGNILERFSAQQFPDLHSELNLSSLELGDSALYFCASSVATGIQNTIYFGEGSWLTVV.

With respect to this clone: This same CDR3 is encoded by further DNA sequences in the sample. V usage is TRBV4-2 and J usage is TRBJ1-4, with TRBD1 matching 10 bases. The germline gives CDR1 LGHNA, CDR2 YNFKEQ. V gave up 4 bases and J gave up 5 bases; unmatched junction bases: 1. The CDR3 sequence is 14 residues long. The CDR3 sequence is CASSPGQGNEKLFF. As DNA, the CDR3 is TGTGCCAGCAGCCCGGGACAGGGGAATGAAAAACTGTTTTTT.

This chain connects TRBV18 to TRBJ1-1; D is uncertain. The CDR3 covers 13 residues. V was trimmed by 2 bases and J by 4 bases, leaving 8 bases between them. The germline CDR1 and CDR2 sequences are KGHSH and LQKENI. CDR3 sequence reads: CASSPGGFTEAFF. CDR3 coding DNA: TGTGCCAGCTCACCAGGCGGTTTCACTGAAGCTTTCTTT.

This clone was seen just once. The V call is TRBV28, the J call TRBJ2-1; 8 bases fit TRBD2. CDR3 size: 12 residues. J gave up 6 bases and V 10 bases, and 5 bases lay outside the gene matches. Germline CDR1 is MDHEN and CDR2 is SYDVKM. This chain's CDR3 is CAINREGNEQFF. CDR3 bases: TGTGCCATCAACCGGGAGGGCAATGAGCAGTTCTTC.

A note on this clone: The sample holds other DNA sequences that translate to the same CDR3. The CDR3 here is CASRSSGSGRYEQYF. In DNA form, the CDR3 reads TGTGCCAGCAGGTCTAGCGGGAGCGGTCGCTACGAGCAGTACTTC. V is TRBV28 and J is TRBJ2-7; 10 nucleotides agree with TRBD2. Germline loops: CDR1 MDHEN, CDR2 SYDVKM. The ends lost 6 bases at V and 3 bases at J; junction bases unmatched: 8. This CDR3 spans 15 amino acids.

The chain carries TRBV5-1 and TRBJ1-1, with D unclear. V was clipped by 2 bases and J by 4 bases, with 12 bases between them. From germline, CDR1 is SGHRS and CDR2 YFSETQ. This CDR3 region has 14 residues. For the CDR3, the DNA is TGCGCCAGCAGCTTTTTGAAACTCGGCACTGAAGCTTTCTTT. Its protein product is CASSFLKLGTEAFF.

V and J are TRBV12-3 or TRBV12-4 and TRBJ1-5; no clear D. The V end lost 6 bases, the J end lost 6 bases, and 12 bases lay between the germline ends. This CDR3 spans 13 amino acids. The CDR3 coding sequence is TGTGCCAGCAGCCTCGGGGAGGCTCAGCCCCAGCATTTT. This codes for CASSLGEAQPQHF.

This rearrangement joins TRBV9 to TRBJ2-7; 10 nucleotides agree with TRBD2. Germline V lookup: CDR1 SGDLS, CDR2 YYNGEE. V dropped 0 bases and J dropped 3; count of bases not matched to a gene: 0. The CDR3 totals 14 residues. The CDR3 region is CASSVASGGYEQYF. Here the CDR3 DNA reads TGTGCCAGCAGCGTAGCTAGCGGGGGCTACGAGCAGTACTTC. Using reference TRBV9 and TRBJ2-7 for the parts outside the CDR3, the full variable domain is DSGVTQTPKHLITATGQRVTLRCSPRSGDLSVYWYQQSLDQGLQFLIQYYNGEERAKGNILERFSAQQFPDLHSELNLSSLELGDSALYFCASSVASGGYEQYFGPGTRLTVT.

The chain carries TRBV28 and TRBJ1-1; possibly TRBD1 for D (6 bases). This CDR3 is built from 15 residues. Trimming took 3 bases from V and 1 from J, leaving 12 bases between them. Germline assignment: CDR1 MDHEN and CDR2 SYDVKM. The CDR3 here is CASSFLGTQNTEAFF. The CDR3 DNA reads TGTGCCAGCAGTTTCCTCGGGACACAGAACACTGAAGCTTTCTTT.

V gene TRBV10-3 combines with J gene TRBJ2-7, with 7 bases lining up with TRBD2. After removal of 6 bases from V and 6 bases from J, the junction contained 8 bases not matched to a gene. CDR1 is ENHRY and CDR2 is SYGVKD in the germline V gene. The CDR3 spans 13 residues. Here the CDR3 reads CAIRGGSDSEQYF. The CDR3 nucleotides are TGTGCCATCAGGGGCGGGAGCGACTCCGAGCAGTACTTC.

Notes on this clone: Other nucleotide sequences from this sample produce the same CDR3. V usage is TRBV5-4 and J usage is TRBJ2-7; possibly TRBD2 for D (5 bases). Germline CDR1 SGHNT, CDR2 YYREEE (reference sequence). CDR3 length: 14 residues. Trimming left V 0 bases short and J 0 bases short, with 7 bases between. The CDR3 here is CASSLAGGSYEQYF. As DNA, the CDR3 is TGTGCCAGCAGCTTGGCCGGAGGCTCCTACGAGCAGTACTTC. Variable domain in full (rest from reference TRBV5-4 and TRBJ2-7): ETGVTQSPTHLIKTRGQQVTLRCSSQSGHNTVSWYQQALGQGPQFIFQYYREEENGRGNFPPRFSGLQFPNYSSELNVNALELDDSALYLCASSLAGGSYEQYFGPGTRLTVT.

This sequence joins TRBV27 and TRBJ1-1, with D tentatively TRBD1 (5 bases). The germline gives CDR1 MNHEY, CDR2 SMNVEV (reference sequence). The ends were cut back, 7 bases at V and 4 bases at J, with 19 bases in the middle. The CDR3 sequence is 15 residues long. The CDR3 nucleotides read TGTGCCAGCACCCCTTATGGGGCATCGGGCACTGAAGCTTTCTTT. Amino acid sequence: CASTPYGASGTEAFF.

V is TRBV9 and J is TRBJ1-2; 9 bases fit TRBD1. V lost 3 bases, J lost 8 bases, and 11 bases stayed unmatched. CDR1 is SGDLS and CDR2 is YYNGEE in the germline V gene. The CDR3 contains 15 residues. The CDR3 sequence: CASSAQGGQGEGYTF. The CDR3 DNA follows: TGTGCCAGCAGCGCCCAGGGGGGACAGGGCGAGGGCTACACCTTC.

The chain employs TRBV28 and TRBJ2-7; 11 bases align to TRBD2. CDR1 and CDR2 from the germline V gene are MDHEN and SYDVKM. V was clipped by 6 bases and J by 3 bases; unmatched bases: 10. The CDR3 covers 16 residues. The CDR3, as DNA: TGTGCCAGCAGCCCACAACTAGCGGGAGTCCACTACGAGCAGTACTTC. Protein: CASSPQLAGVHYEQYF.